The clone carrying this TCR beta chain was detected ten times or more. The record originates from a study of neurological immune-mediated disorders. The junction had 11 bases not matched to a gene; V was cut back by 4 bases and J by 14 bases. This CDR3 has 13 residues. From germline, CDR1 is SGHRS and CDR2 YFSETQ. 5'RACE with 10-nucleotide random UMIs generated the cDNA. Every sequencing run produced over 200 million TCR-beta sequences, and the sequences from any one run covered 15-18 subjects. One entry per CDR3 protein, called by TCRdb with MiXCR from the 5' RACE reads. This sample has 85,000 to 90,000 distinct CDR3 sequences, with around 3.5% found just once.

This TCR derives from a woman between 45 and 60 years old with multiple sclerosis. The chain joins TRBV5-1 to TRBJ1-4, with TRBD1 identical over 7 bases. Sequencing was done on a sample of PBMCs. The CDR3 DNA reads as TGCGCCAGCAGCGTACCTGGGACAGATAGGCTGTTTTTT. It specifies CASSVPGTDRLFF.